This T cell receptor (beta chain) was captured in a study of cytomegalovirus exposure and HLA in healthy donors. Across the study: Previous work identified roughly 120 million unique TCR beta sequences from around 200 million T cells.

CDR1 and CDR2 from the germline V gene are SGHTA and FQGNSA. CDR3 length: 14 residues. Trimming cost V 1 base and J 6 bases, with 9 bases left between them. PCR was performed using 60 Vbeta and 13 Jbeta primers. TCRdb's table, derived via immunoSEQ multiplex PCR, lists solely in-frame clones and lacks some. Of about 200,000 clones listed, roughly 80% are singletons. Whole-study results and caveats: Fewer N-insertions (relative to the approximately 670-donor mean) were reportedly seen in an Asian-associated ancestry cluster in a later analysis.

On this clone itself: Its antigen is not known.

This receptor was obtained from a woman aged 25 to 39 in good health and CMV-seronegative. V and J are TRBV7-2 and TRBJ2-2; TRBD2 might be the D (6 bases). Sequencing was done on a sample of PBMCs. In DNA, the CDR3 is TGTGCCAGCAGCTTAGTGGGAGGAGCCGGGGAGCTGTTTTTT. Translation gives CASSLVGGAGELFF.